The rows below give T cell receptor beta chains drawn from one sample of a study of blood T cell repertoires in COVID-19. TCRdb keeps only in-frame clones here, not all; method: immunoSEQ multiplex PCR. This table has about 52,000 clones, about four fifths appearing once. What was sequenced was peripheral blood. The receptors come from a woman older than 75 with COVID-19, enrolled during active disease. Both conserved end residues are trimmed from each CDR3.

j_call	v_call	cdr3_aa
TRBJ1-4	TRBV9	ASSFTTGGGGEKLF
TRBJ2-1	TRBV19	ASGEVRSEQF
TRBJ1-1	TRBV18	ASSPAVLFTEAF
TRBJ2-2	TRBV10-3	AISDPTGVTGELF
TRBJ1-2	TRBV27	ASSFIGAGGYT
TRBJ2-1	TRBV18	ASSPTGAYNEQF
TRBJ2-7	TRBV29-1	SVEAPGAREQY
TRBJ2-7	TRBV20-1	SADLVNEQY
TRBJ2-5	TRBV7-2	AGGGPFRETQY
TRBJ2-5	TRBV3-1/TRBV3-2	ASSRRDRGIETQY
TRBJ1-4	TRBV3-1/TRBV3-2	ASSQAGTGTNEKLF
TRBJ2-7	TRBV5-1	ASSPWASETYEQY
TRBJ2-2	TRBV7-9	ASSPGLPDTGELF
TRBJ2-5	TRBV19	ASSRTSWETQY
TRBJ2-2	TRBV18	ASSLQSANTGELF
TRBJ1-6	TRBV3-1/TRBV3-2	ASSPNTGSPLH
TRBJ1-3	TRBV6-4	ASSDRSDSGNTIY
TRBJ2-7	TRBV5-4	ASSPRVADLDEQY
TRBJ2-1	TRBV6-6	AIQRGLAVYNEQF
TRBJ2-2	TRBV5-1	ASGTAYTGELF
TRBJ2-7	TRBV29-1	SVEGTSGRAYEQY
TRBJ1-3	TRBV6-6	ASSKGESGNTIY
TRBJ1-2	TRBV18	ASGEPGRANYGYT
TRBJ2-7	TRBV7-9	ASSPPGSSYEQY
TRBJ2-7	TRBV6-5	ASSNDRAYEQY
TRBJ1-1	TRBV27	ASSFAGGNQDEAF
TRBJ2-4	TRBV30	AWSVRGLAGLNIQY
TRBJ2-2	TRBV3-1/TRBV3-2	ASSQVRGLAGVTGELF
TRBJ2-1	TRBV2	ASTGQESTNEQF
TRBJ2-7	TRBV5-1	ASSLTNSGRSYEQY
TRBJ1-1	TRBV9	ASNKGGANTEAF
TRBJ2-7	TRBV5-1	ASSLGSGSYEQY
TRBJ2-5	TRBV30	AWSVNGARLRETQY
TRBJ1-2	TRBV7-6	ASSSDYGYT
TRBJ2-2	TRBV4-1	ASSQTRITGELF
TRBJ2-1	TRBV6-2/TRBV6-3	ASSLGTSGKVF
TRBJ2-7	TRBV7-2	ASSFQGAALAYEQY
TRBJ1-6	TRBV2	ARKRPGSPLH
TRBJ2-7	TRBV19	ASSISLFYEQY
TRBJ2-7	TRBV11-2	ASSLVLAGEYEQY
TRBJ2-5	TRBV7-6	ASSLAGGPVETQY
TRBJ2-6	TRBV5-4	ASSLDITRSGANVLT
TRBJ1-4	TRBV5-4	ASSHGTETNEKLF
TRBJ1-5	TRBV7-6	ASSLEQGFNQPQH
TRBJ2-1	TRBV19	ASSINARYNEQF
TRBJ2-3	TRBV6-6	ASRRLAGPSDTQY
TRBJ2-1	TRBV5-1	ASSMDPSGRIGEQF
TRBJ2-1	TRBV25-1	ASCRREDYNEQF
TRBJ1-4	TRBV19	ASSSGTLIGREKLF
TRBJ1-1	TRBV7-9	ASSFAQSGGGRAF